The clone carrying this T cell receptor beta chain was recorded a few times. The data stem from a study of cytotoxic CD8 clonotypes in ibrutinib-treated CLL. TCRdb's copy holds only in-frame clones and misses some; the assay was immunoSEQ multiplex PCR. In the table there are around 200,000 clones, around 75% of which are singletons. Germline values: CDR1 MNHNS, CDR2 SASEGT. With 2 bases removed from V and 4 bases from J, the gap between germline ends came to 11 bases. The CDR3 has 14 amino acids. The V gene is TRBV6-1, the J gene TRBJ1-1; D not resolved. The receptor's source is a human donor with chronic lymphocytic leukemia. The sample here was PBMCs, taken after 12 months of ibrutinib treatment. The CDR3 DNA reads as TGTGCCAGCAGTGAAACTGTCCTGGGCACTGAAGCTTTCTTT. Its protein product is CASSETVLGTEAFF.